This entry lists 32 T cell receptor beta chains sequenced from one sample in a study of shared clonotypes between healthy human individuals. The assay was immunoSEQ multiplex PCR, and TCRdb's table has in-frame clones only and misses some. The sample has hundreds of thousands of clones, roughly 72% seen once. The specimen sequenced was memory CD4+ T cells sorted from blood. Subset denoted: CD45RA-negative fraction. The receptor set was obtained from a woman aged 30 to 39 in good health.

The rearrangement joins TRBV5-1 to TRBJ2-1, with 9 positions matching TRBD2. Germline values: CDR1 SGHRS, CDR2 YFSETQ. This CDR3 spans 16 amino acids. Losses at the gene ends were 4 bases for V and 6 bases for J; bases not matched to a gene: 11. CDR3 in amino acids: CASSPVWTSVSNEQFF. The CDR3 DNA is TGCGCCAGCAGCCCGGTCTGGACTAGCGTTTCCAATGAGCAGTTCTTC.

The chain carries TRBV18 and TRBJ2-5; perhaps TRBD1 as D (6 bases). Per the germline V gene, CDR1 is KGHSH and CDR2 is LQKENI. The CDR3 is 13 residues long. V was cut by 4 bases and J by 4 bases, with 10 bases left in between. The CDR3 sequence is CASSRSRGETQYF. Written as DNA, the CDR3 is TGTGCCAGCTCACGTTCCAGGGGAGAGACCCAGTACTTC.

With regard to this clone: The sample contains more than one DNA sequence encoding this CDR3. This chain joins TRBV19 and TRBJ1-1; D possibly corresponds to TRBD1 (5 bases). CDR1 and CDR2 (germline): LNHDA, SQIVND (reference sequence). CDR3 length equals 13 residues. Trimming left V 4 bases short and J 3 bases short, with 9 bases between. CDR3 loop: CASSTQGDTEAFF. CDR3 in DNA: TGTGCCAGTAGTACCCAGGGAGACACTGAAGCTTTCTTT. The full variable domain, rest sourced from reference TRBV19 and TRBJ1-1, is DGGITQSPKYLFRKEGQNVTLSCEQNLNHDAMYWYRQDPGQGLRLIYYSQIVNDFQKGDIAEGYSVSREKKESFPLTVTSAQKNPTAFYLCASSTQGDTEAFFGQGTRLTVV.

Concerning this clone itself: An end of the junction differs from the germline gene, which may be a read error. The J gene is TRBJ2-2, the V gene TRBV19, with D possibly being TRBD2 (6 bases). The CDR3 consists of 15 residues. Per the germline V gene, CDR1 is LNHDA and CDR2 is SQIVND (reference sequence). CDR3 residues: CASSTGLLNTGELFF. In nucleotides, the CDR3 is TGTGCCAGCAGTACGGGACTTCTGAACACCGGGGAGCTGTTTTTT.

About this clone itself: Other DNA sequences from this sample encode an identical CDR3 as well. The genes are TRBV30 and TRBJ2-1, with D perhaps TRBD1 or TRBD2 (5 bases each). The CDR3 spans 16 residues. The V end lost 0 bases, the J end lost 0 bases, and 12 bases lay between the germline ends. The V gene's germline CDR1 is GTSNPN and CDR2 SVGIG (reference sequence). In nucleotides, the CDR3 is TGTGCCTGGAGTGTACCGGGGCGGAGCTCCTACAATGAGCAGTTCTTC. Translated: CAWSVPGRSSYNEQFF. Full variable domain (missing parts from reference TRBV30 and TRBJ2-1): SQTIHQWPATLVQPVGSPLSLECTVEGTSNPNLYWYRQAAGRGLQLLFYSVGIGQISSEVPQNLSASRPQDRQFILSSKKLLLSDSGFYLCAWSVPGRSSYNEQFFGPGTRLTVL.

This chain links TRBV5-1 with TRBJ2-3; 11 bases are a match to TRBD1. CDR3 length: 18 amino acids. CDR1 is SGHRS, CDR2 YFSETQ, per germline. The V gene end was trimmed by 4 bases and the J gene end by 0 bases; junction bases not matched to a gene: 10. The CDR3 nucleotides read TGCGCCAGCAGCCCCCGAGGACAGGGGGCATGGAGCACAGATACGCAGTATTTT. Its translation: CASSPRGQGAWSTDTQYF.

This clone appeared once. Within the sample, other DNA sequences also encode this same CDR3. V gene TRBV27 combines with J gene TRBJ1-2; 9 positions match TRBD1. V shed 5 bases and J 2 bases; nucleotides not matched to a gene: 3. The CDR3 length is 14 residues. Germline loops: CDR1 MNHEY, CDR2 SMNVEV (reference sequence). CDR3 amino acids: CASSPGTGNYGYTF. In DNA form, the CDR3 reads TGTGCCAGCAGTCCCGGGACAGGGAACTATGGCTACACCTTC.

CDR3 sequence: CGDGIGYGQFF. CDR3 nucleotides: TGTGGGGACGGGATAGGGTACGGGCAGTTCTTC. V gene TRBV6-7 combines with J gene TRBJ2-1, with D perhaps assigned TRBD1 or TRBD2 (5 bases each). TRBV6-7 is designated an ORF whose function remains uncertain. CDR3 size: 11 residues.

In this sample, this clone turned up many times. The chain joins TRBV7-8 to TRBJ1-2, with D maybe TRBD1 (5 bases). The CDR3 length is 15 residues. V lost 2 bases, J lost 0 bases, and 10 bases lay in between. Germline loops: CDR1 SGHVS, CDR2 FQNEAQ. The CDR3 sequence is CASSLMQGANYGYTF. The CDR3 DNA follows: TGTGCCAGCAGCTTAATGCAGGGAGCTAACTATGGCTACACCTTC.

The chain links TRBV4-1 to TRBJ2-5; D may correspond to TRBD1 or TRBD2 (5 bases each). Germline lookup yields CDR1 MGHRA and CDR2 YSYEKL. This CDR3 is 16 amino acids long. The V end was cut by 1 base, the J end by 0 bases, with 12 bases between. The CDR3, as DNA: TGCGCCAGCAGCCAAGCCTACGGGACGGACCAAGAGACCCAGTACTTC. Translating it yields CASSQAYGTDQETQYF.

Only a few counts were recorded for this clone. The chain employs TRBV28 and TRBJ1-1; D is unclear. The germline V and J ends were trimmed by 4 bases and 1 base, with 10 bases remaining between them. CDR3 size: 14 residues. Germline CDR1 is MDHEN and CDR2 is SYDVKM. The CDR3 here is CASSSGFGNTEAFF. The CDR3 DNA sequence: TGTGCCAGCAGTTCTGGGTTCGGGAACACTGAAGCTTTCTTT.

This clone was observed at least ten times. The chain has TRBV19 and TRBJ2-5; tentative D call: TRBD2 (6 bases). Per germline, CDR1 LNHDA and CDR2 SQIVND (reference sequence). The V and J ends lost 6 bases and 2 bases respectively, with 19 bases between them. The length of the CDR3 is 16 residues. As DNA, the CDR3 is TGTGCCAGTAGCCCAACTAGCTTGGATTCTCAAGAGACCCAGTACTTC. Translating gives CASSPTSLDSQETQYF. Supplemented by reference TRBV19 and TRBJ2-5, the full variable domain reads DGGITQSPKYLFRKEGQNVTLSCEQNLNHDAMYWYRQDPGQGLRLIYYSQIVNDFQKGDIAEGYSVSREKKESFPLTVTSAQKNPTAFYLCASSPTSLDSQETQYFGPGTRLLVL.

The chain joins TRBV5-4 to TRBJ2-7, with 9 bases identical to TRBD1. V gave up 0 bases and J gave up 8 bases; unmatched junction bases: 12. This CDR3 region has 16 residues. The V gene's germline CDR1 is SGHNT and CDR2 YYREEE (reference sequence). The CDR3 DNA reads as TGTGCCAGCAGCTTGGGCGGACAGGGGCTACCTACGAAGCAGTACTTC. Its protein product is CASSLGGQGLPTKQYF.

V is TRBV5-4 and J is TRBJ2-5; TRBD2 matches 9 bases. Germline CDR1 and CDR2: SGHNT and YYREEE (reference sequence). CDR3 length: 15 amino acids. V lost 2 bases and J lost 5; bases outside the gene matches: 7. This chain's CDR3 is CASSLGQLAGETQYF. For the CDR3, the DNA is TGTGCCAGCAGCTTAGGACAACTAGCGGGTGAGACCCAGTACTTC. Variable domain in full (rest from reference TRBV5-4 and TRBJ2-5): ETGVTQSPTHLIKTRGQQVTLRCSSQSGHNTVSWYQQALGQGPQFIFQYYREEENGRGNFPPRFSGLQFPNYSSELNVNALELDDSALYLCASSLGQLAGETQYFGPGTRLLVL.

V gene TRBV28 combines with J gene TRBJ2-7; maybe TRBD2 (5 bases). CDR3 size: 14 residues. Between the trimmed V and J ends, which lost 4 bases and 5 bases, there was a span of 15 bases. The germline gives CDR1 MDHEN, CDR2 SYDVKM. CDR3 sequence: CASSSAHLRDEQYF. Here the CDR3 DNA reads TGTGCCAGCAGTTCCGCACACCTGAGGGACGAGCAGTACTTC.

This clone occurred a few times. The V and J genes are TRBV6-1 and TRBJ2-5, with D unresolved. V lost 4 bases to trimming and J lost 5 bases, with 11 bases between them. This CDR3 region has 13 residues. CDR1 is MNHNS, CDR2 SASEGT, per germline. The CDR3 nucleotides read TGTGCCAGCAGTGGGGGTTTGGAGGAGACCCAGTACTTC. Translated, it gives CASSGGLEETQYF.

The chain employs TRBV28 and TRBJ1-2, with unresolved D. This CDR3 contains 13 residues. V was shortened by 5 bases and J by 4 bases, with 11 bases between the two germline ends. Germline-derived CDR1 and CDR2 are MDHEN and SYDVKM. The CDR3 loop reads CASSRGGSYGYTF. CDR3 DNA: TGTGCCAGCAGTCGGGGAGGCTCCTATGGCTACACCTTC.

V and J are TRBV6-5 and TRBJ1-1; the match to TRBD1 covers 7 bases. Germline V gene sequence: CDR1 MNHEY, CDR2 SVGAGI. This CDR3 spans 12 amino acids. The V segment lost 5 bases and the J segment 13 bases; nucleotides outside the gene matches: 10. CDR3 loop: CASSLPGTDFFF. Written as DNA, the CDR3 is TGTGCCAGCAGTCTCCCAGGGACAGACTTTTTCTTT.

V and J are TRBV7-2 and TRBJ2-7; 7 bases are shared with TRBD2. V lost 1 base, J lost 3 bases, and 3 bases stayed unmatched. Per germline, CDR1 SGHTA and CDR2 FQGNSA. This CDR3 has 14 amino acids. In DNA, the CDR3 is TGTGCCAGCAGCTTAGTAGGACTAGGCTACGAGCAGTACTTC. It yields the protein CASSLVGLGYEQYF. Full variable domain (outside the CDR3, taken from reference TRBV7-2 and TRBJ2-7): GAGVSQSPSNKVTEKGKDVELRCDPISGHTALYWYRQSLGQGLEFLIYFQGNSAPDKSGLPSDRFSAERTGGSVSTLTIQRTQQEDSAVYLCASSLVGLGYEQYFGPGTRLTVT.

Comment on this clone: Possible read error: a much larger clone is one base away. The same CDR3 is also encoded by other DNA sequences in this sample. The V gene is TRBV10-3, the J gene TRBJ1-5; unclear D gene. The V end was cut by 2 bases, the J end by 4 bases, with 6 bases between. The germline CDR1 and CDR2 sequences are ENHRY and SYGVKD. CDR3 length equals 13 residues. The CDR3 DNA follows: TGTGCCATCAGTGAGGAGGGAAATCAGCCCCAGCATTTT. Protein product: CAISEEGNQPQHF.

This chain uses TRBV6-6 with TRBJ2-3; D gene ambiguous. V was trimmed by 2 bases and J by 2 bases, leaving 11 bases between them. Germline assignment: CDR1 MNHNY and CDR2 SVGAGI (reference sequence). CDR3 length: 15 residues. CDR3 region: CASSYEGRNTDTQYF. CDR3 bases: TGTGCCAGCAGTTACGAAGGCAGAAACACAGATACGCAGTATTTT.

A few counts support this clone. The same CDR3 arises from other DNA sequences in this sample as well. The gene calls are TRBV28 and TRBJ2-1; D call uncertain. V gave up 3 bases and J gave up 0 bases, with 6 bases separating them. Germline V lookup: CDR1 MDHEN, CDR2 SYDVKM. CDR3 length equals 14 residues. CDR3 sequence reads: CASSLASSYNEQFF. The CDR3 DNA is TGTGCCAGCAGTTTGGCAAGCTCCTACAATGAGCAGTTCTTC. Combining the CDR3 with reference TRBV28 and TRBJ2-1 gives the whole variable domain DVKVTQSSRYLVKRTGEKVFLECVQDMDHENMFWYRQDPGLGLRLIYFSYDVKMKEKGDIPEGYSVSREKKERFSLILESASTNQTSMYLCASSLASSYNEQFFGPGTRLTVL.

The chain joins TRBV19 to TRBJ2-7; a possible D gene is TRBD1 (6 bases). The germline V gene encodes CDR1 LNHDA and CDR2 SQIVND (reference sequence). The CDR3 is 13 residues long. The V and J ends lost 7 bases and 6 bases respectively, with 16 bases between them. CDR3: CASTPEGEFEQYF. The CDR3 bases are TGTGCCAGTACCCCCGAGGGGGAATTCGAGCAGTACTTC.

The chain recombines TRBV30 with TRBJ2-5; D ambiguous. The germline V gene encodes CDR1 GTSNPN and CDR2 SVGIG (reference sequence). The CDR3 spans 11 residues. The V and J ends lost 0 bases and 9 bases respectively, with 8 bases between them. The CDR3 protein is CAWSVYQAQYF. The CDR3 nucleotides are TGTGCCTGGAGTGTTTACCAGGCCCAGTACTTC.

V gene TRBV10-3 combines with J gene TRBJ2-2; perhaps TRBD1 as D (7 bases). V lost 7 bases to trimming and J lost 3 bases, with 18 bases between them. Germline values: CDR1 ENHRY, CDR2 SYGVKD. The CDR3 extends over 16 amino acids. The CDR3 DNA reads as TGTGCCATCAACAAGGCAGGGGGGTTACACACCGGGGAGCTGTTTTTT. Translating gives CAINKAGGLHTGELFF.

V gene TRBV6-1 combines with J gene TRBJ2-7; D is ambiguous. Trimming took off 2 bases at V and 1 base at J, with 3 bases between the two ends. CDR1 and CDR2 from the germline V gene are MNHNS and SASEGT. The CDR3 consists of 12 residues. In nucleotides, the CDR3 is TGTGCCAGCAGTGAACAGTCCTACGAGCAGTACTTC. Translation: CASSEQSYEQYF.

The V and J genes are TRBV27 and TRBJ2-5; D ambiguous. Per germline, CDR1 MNHEY and CDR2 SMNVEV (reference sequence). The V gene lost 5 bases and the J gene lost 1 base, with 8 bases spanning the gap. This CDR3 contains 13 residues. Written as DNA, the CDR3 is TGTGCCAGCAGTCCTTACAGCCAAGAGACCCAGTACTTC. It codes for CASSPYSQETQYF.

This rearrangement joins TRBV5-4 to TRBJ2-7; tentative D call: TRBD1 (6 bases). Germline assignment: CDR1 SGHNT and CDR2 YYREEE (reference sequence). Trimming cost V 1 base and J 4 bases, with 12 bases left between them. CDR3 length equals 14 residues. The CDR3 loop reads CASSLTGTRYEQYF. DNA of the CDR3: TGTGCCAGCAGCTTGACCGGGACAAGATACGAGCAGTACTTC.

CDR3 region: CASSLTSGAYNEQFF. Here the CDR3 DNA reads TGTGCCAGCAGCTTGACTAGCGGGGCCTACAATGAGCAGTTCTTC. The chain couples TRBV7-7 to TRBJ2-1; 11 positions match TRBD2. The CDR3 runs to 15 residues. Germline trimming cut 3 bases from V and 2 bases from J; bases unmatched to any gene: 0. CDR1 SSHAT and CDR2 FNYEAQ come from the germline V gene (reference sequence).

This sequence joins TRBV28 and TRBJ1-4; D is unresolved. V was cut by 3 bases and J by 8 bases, with 10 bases left in between. The CDR3 extends over 13 amino acids. CDR1 is MDHEN, CDR2 SYDVKM, per germline. The CDR3 DNA follows: TGTGCCAGCAGTTTCGGGATTGGAGAAAAACTGTTTTTT. Translated: CASSFGIGEKLFF.

The DNA for the CDR3 is TGTGCCAGCAGCTTAACATCAACCGGGCGATCTGTTGAGCAGTTCTTC. This translates into CASSLTSTGRSVEQFF. The rearrangement uses TRBV7-2 and TRBJ2-1; D gene uncertain. V lost 2 bases, J lost 9 bases, and 20 bases lay in between. Germline CDR1 SGHTA, CDR2 FQGNSA. This CDR3 region has 16 residues.

The CDR3 bases are TGTGCCAGCAGCCGGGGATCACAAGAGACCCAGTACTTC. Translated: CASSRGSQETQYF. The chain links TRBV7-8 to TRBJ2-5, with a tentative D call TRBD2 (5 bases). V was pared by 5 bases and J by 2 bases, with 9 bases between. Germline CDR1 reads SGHVS; CDR2 reads FQNEAQ. The CDR3 has 13 residues.